Listed below are T cell receptor beta chains from one sample, sequenced in a study of graft-versus-host responses after intestinal transplantation. Some clones are missing from TCRdb's copy, which holds only in-frame ones; the method was immunoSEQ multiplex PCR. Of roughly 120,000 clones in the sample, around nine tenths were seen once. No antigen is known for these receptors. Sequences were derived from unstimulated CD4+ T cells sorted from spleen or lymph node cells, sampled before intestinal transplant. These TCRs come from a human donor who received an intestinal transplant. Both conserved end residues are part of each CDR3. Each record gives: V gene, D gene, clone size, J gene, CDR3 protein. The D gene is left open where the match is weak. A row's size may be missing; if present it is once, few, many or a size class.

V: TRBV18
D: NA
size: NA
J: TRBJ1-6
CDR3: CASSPTGTLKVNSPLHF

V: TRBV10-2
D: TRBD2
size: NA
J: TRBJ2-1
CDR3: CASKVLAGGPTDEQFF

V: TRBV7-9
D: TRBD1
size: NA
J: TRBJ1-4
CDR3: CASRDRVNEKLFF

V: TRBV4-2
D: NA
size: NA
J: TRBJ2-4
CDR3: CASSQDPQGTHQYF

V: TRBV6-6
D: TRBD2
size: once
J: TRBJ2-1
CDR3: CASSYRSSGGADEQFF

V: TRBV28
D: NA
size: NA
J: TRBJ1-5
CDR3: CASSSDGNQPQHF

V: TRBV7-2
D: NA
size: NA
J: TRBJ1-4
CDR3: CASSLGGFNEKLFF

V: TRBV2
D: TRBD1
size: NA
J: TRBJ1-1
CDR3: CASSGQGNTEAFF

V: TRBV5-1
D: NA
size: NA
J: TRBJ1-4
CDR3: CASSYLDGTTNEKLFF

V: TRBV9
D: TRBD1
size: NA
J: TRBJ2-1
CDR3: CASSLRTGQDEQFF

V: TRBV19
D: TRBD1
size: NA
J: TRBJ2-1
CDR3: CASSIDPAGGYEQFF

V: TRBV6-1
D: TRBD1
size: NA
J: TRBJ1-6
CDR3: CASSEARGTGYNSPLHF

V: TRBV15
D: TRBD1
size: NA
J: TRBJ2-7
CDR3: CATSRLGQGFDEQYF

V: TRBV2
D: NA
size: NA
J: TRBJ2-7
CDR3: CASKSSASSYEQYF

V: TRBV5-1
D: TRBD1
size: NA
J: NA
CDR3: CASSYSGTEIYEQYF

V: TRBV10-2
D: NA
size: NA
J: TRBJ1-5
CDR3: CASSIQGEGTQHF

V: TRBV18
D: TRBD1
size: NA
J: TRBJ2-7
CDR3: CASSRGQETYEQYF

V: TRBV6-1
D: NA
size: NA
J: TRBJ1-5
CDR3: CASSHSPSNQPQHF

V: TRBV2
D: TRBD2
size: once
J: TRBJ2-5
CDR3: CASRRLAVKETQYF

V: TRBV4-3
D: NA
size: NA
J: TRBJ1-1
CDR3: CASSQDRSEAFF

V: TRBV25-1
D: NA
size: once
J: TRBJ2-6
CDR3: CASSVTGANVLTF

V: TRBV7-2
D: NA
size: once
J: TRBJ1-2
CDR3: CASSLGWGGERGYTF

V: TRBV10-3
D: NA
size: NA
J: TRBJ2-2
CDR3: CAISDQYTGELFF

V: TRBV5-1
D: TRBD1
size: once
J: TRBJ2-1
CDR3: CASSLGQGANPLGEQFF

V: TRBV5-4
D: TRBD1
size: once
J: TRBJ2-7
CDR3: CASSFPGQSYEQYF

V: TRBV12-5
D: NA
size: NA
J: TRBJ1-2
CDR3: CASGLGVGYTF

V: TRBV19
D: TRBD1
size: NA
J: TRBJ2-5
CDR3: CASSRPAGGRETQYF

V: TRBV10-1
D: TRBD2
size: once
J: TRBJ2-7
CDR3: CASSDGGSSYEQYF

V: TRBV2
D: NA
size: NA
J: TRBJ2-3
CDR3: CASRVGDTQYF

V: TRBV10-3
D: NA
size: NA
J: TRBJ2-7
CDR3: CAISESGLERSSYEQYF

V: TRBV21-1
D: NA
size: NA
J: TRBJ2-5
CDR3: CASSPRQGPDQETQYF

V: TRBV29-1
D: TRBD1
size: few
J: TRBJ1-2
CDR3: CSVRQGSYGYTF

V: TRBV18
D: NA
size: NA
J: TRBJ1-5
CDR3: CASSPPATSNQPQHF

V: TRBV6-1
D: NA
size: NA
J: TRBJ1-1
CDR3: CASSGTRARQNTEAFF

V: TRBV6-1
D: NA
size: NA
J: TRBJ1-4
CDR3: CASSEALGEEEKLFF

V: TRBV5-6
D: TRBD2
size: NA
J: TRBJ2-5
CDR3: CASSPNSGGPRGETQYF

V: TRBV30
D: TRBD1
size: NA
J: TRBJ2-7
CDR3: CAWSPTGVEQYF

V: TRBV5-6
D: NA
size: once
J: TRBJ1-2
CDR3: CASSLSGGYGYGYTF

V: TRBV28
D: TRBD1
size: NA
J: TRBJ2-2
CDR3: CASSFAGQGDTGELFF

V: TRBV7-9
D: TRBD1
size: NA
J: TRBJ1-1
CDR3: CASSDKGQGAAAFF

V: TRBV11-2
D: NA
size: once
J: TRBJ1-2
CDR3: CASSLTQGNYGYTF

V: TRBV2
D: TRBD1
size: NA
J: TRBJ1-5
CDR3: CASSSGQGHGQPQHF

V: TRBV18
D: NA
size: NA
J: TRBJ1-1
CDR3: CASSLDRGNTEAFF

V: TRBV14
D: TRBD2
size: NA
J: TRBJ2-7
CDR3: CASSQDPRREGLGYEQYF

V: TRBV7-2
D: NA
size: NA
J: TRBJ1-6
CDR3: CASSLAWGPSPLHF

V: TRBV7-2
D: NA
size: NA
J: TRBJ1-4
CDR3: CASSLVVTQGEKLFF

V: TRBV6-5
D: TRBD1
size: few
J: TRBJ2-7
CDR3: CASSRGQKSSYEQYF

V: TRBV2
D: TRBD2
size: NA
J: TRBJ2-5
CDR3: CASRNLAGGETQYF

V: TRBV28
D: TRBD1
size: NA
J: TRBJ2-5
CDR3: CASRVFPGTGKETQYF

V: TRBV28
D: NA
size: NA
J: TRBJ1-1
CDR3: CASSEPGKGAGTEAFF

V: TRBV11-3
D: TRBD2
size: once
J: TRBJ2-1
CDR3: CASSLGLAGEQGEQFF

V: TRBV30
D: NA
size: NA
J: TRBJ1-1
CDR3: CAWAIHGGNTEAFF

V: TRBV10-1
D: NA
size: NA
J: TRBJ2-2
CDR3: CASSERQAGELFF

V: TRBV15
D: TRBD1
size: NA
J: TRBJ2-7
CDR3: CATSRAGQGASYEQYF

V: TRBV5-4
D: TRBD1
size: NA
J: TRBJ1-4
CDR3: CASSQYLGGQGREKLFF

V: TRBV27
D: NA
size: once
J: TRBJ1-1
CDR3: CASSSSRVNTEAFF

V: TRBV6-6
D: TRBD1
size: NA
J: TRBJ1-4
CDR3: CASSYRDRVGEKLFF

V: TRBV7-6
D: TRBD1
size: NA
J: TRBJ1-1
CDR3: CASSLGTGVYTEAFF

V: TRBV5-1
D: NA
size: NA
J: TRBJ1-1
CDR3: CASSVSTANTEAFF